A single sample gave rise to the 29 T cell receptor beta chains below, sequenced in a study of T-cell memory formation after mild COVID-19. TCRdb reprocessed the 5' RACE reads via MiXCR and lists one record per CDR3 protein. The data hold more than 350,000 distinct CDR3 sequences, with under 25% observed a single time. The sample consisted of PBMCs or a T cell subset sorted from them (not recorded which). Receptors were obtained from an adult woman who had mild COVID-19 (a few samples of this study predate the infection). Cell type and time point are not known.

CDR3 loop: CATSDGLAGAYTDDTQYF. The CDR3 coding sequence is TGTGCCACCAGTGATGGACTAGCGGGGGCATATACCGATGATACGCAGTATTTT. The rearrangement links TRBV24-1 to TRBJ2-3; TRBD2 matches at 13 bases. J was trimmed by 6 bases and V by 3 bases; bases with no gene match: 11. Germline assignment: CDR1 KGHDR and CDR2 SFDVKD. The CDR3 covers 18 residues.

This clonotype was detected ten times or more. This chain uses TRBV7-2 with TRBJ2-1; a possible D gene is TRBD2 (6 bases). Per germline, CDR1 SGHTA and CDR2 FQGNSA. The V end was cut by 4 bases, the J end by 2 bases, with 12 bases between. This CDR3 spans 15 amino acids. The CDR3 reads CASSSPGLPYNEQFF. The CDR3, as DNA: TGTGCCAGCAGCTCGCCGGGACTCCCCTACAATGAGCAGTTCTTC. Based on the CDR3 plus reference TRBV7-2 and TRBJ2-1, the full variable domain is GAGVSQSPSNKVTEKGKDVELRCDPISGHTALYWYRQSLGQGLEFLIYFQGNSAPDKSGLPSDRFSAERTGGSVSTLTIQRTQQEDSAVYLCASSSPGLPYNEQFFGPGTRLTVL.

This clonotype has only a few counts. The chain couples TRBV12-3 or TRBV12-4 to TRBJ2-5; unclear D gene. V gave up 1 base and J gave up 5 bases, with 8 bases separating them. The CDR3 contains 13 residues. CDR3 protein: CASSLVGYETQYF. CDR3 bases: TGTGCCAGCAGTTTAGTGGGGTACGAGACCCAGTACTTC.

This rearrangement joins TRBV6-5 to TRBJ1-5; possible D gene TRBD1, 6 bases. CDR1 and CDR2 from the germline V gene are MNHEY and SVGAGI. The CDR3 is 15 amino acids. V gave up 4 bases and J gave up 7 bases, with 17 bases separating them. The DNA for the CDR3 is TGTGCCAGCAGTTCGATGGGGGGCGCGGGCCAGCCCCAGCATTTT. Translating gives CASSSMGGAGQPQHF.

There are a few counts of this clonotype. This chain uses TRBV6-6 with TRBJ1-6; 9 bases line up with TRBD1. The J segment lost 5 bases and the V segment lost 6 bases, leaving 8 bases of the junction unmatched. This CDR3 comprises 16 residues. Germline CDR1 reads MNHNY; CDR2 reads SVGAGI (reference sequence). CDR3 protein: CASRPFWTGDNSPLHF. CDR3 DNA sequence: TGTGCCAGCAGACCCTTTTGGACAGGGGATAATTCACCCCTCCACTTT.

This chain links TRBV10-3 with TRBJ1-5; tentatively, D is TRBD1 (5 bases). Germline loops: CDR1 ENHRY, CDR2 SYGVKD. This CDR3 comprises 14 residues. The V end lost 3 bases, the J end lost 5 bases, and 11 bases lay between the germline ends. In DNA form, the CDR3 reads TGTGCCATCAGTGAAGAGGGGAAGTATCAGCCCCAGCATTTT. Residues: CAISEEGKYQPQHF.

The chain combines TRBV12-3 or TRBV12-4 with TRBJ2-5, with D maybe TRBD2 (6 bases). The V gene lost 3 bases and the J gene lost 5 bases, with 13 bases spanning the gap. The CDR3 is 14 amino acids. Written as DNA, the CDR3 is TGTGCCAGCAGTTTCACTGGGGGGATGGAGACCCAGTACTTC. Translating gives CASSFTGGMETQYF.

The gene calls are TRBV5-5 and TRBJ1-6; TRBD1 matches 9 bases. V was pared by 4 bases and J by 5 bases, with 4 bases of the junction left unmatched. The CDR3 contains 15 residues. Germline V lookup: CDR1 SGHKS, CDR2 YYEKEE (reference sequence). The CDR3 here is CASSTGQGHNSPLHF. In DNA, the CDR3 is TGTGCCAGCAGCACGGGACAGGGTCATAATTCACCCCTCCACTTT.

The sample holds a few counts of this clonotype. This chain uses TRBV7-2 with TRBJ2-1; D not certain. Deletions cut 1 base from V and 4 bases from J, with 8 bases between. Germline V gene sequence: CDR1 SGHTA, CDR2 FQGNSA. This CDR3 spans 14 amino acids. The CDR3 DNA reads as TGTGCCAGCAGCTTAGTTCCTTCATACAATGAGCAGTTCTTC. Translating gives CASSLVPSYNEQFF.

The rearrangement joins TRBV13 to TRBJ2-3, with D perhaps TRBD2 (6 bases). Germline CDR1 and CDR2: PRHDT and FYEKMQ (reference sequence). V lost 3 bases to trimming and J lost 2 bases, with 12 bases between them. There are 15 residues in the CDR3. The CDR3 is CASSLGAGITDTQYF. The CDR3 nucleotides are TGTGCCAGCAGCTTGGGAGCGGGTATCACAGATACGCAGTATTTT. Drawing the rest from reference TRBV13 and TRBJ2-3, the complete variable domain is AAGVIQSPRHLIKEKRETATLKCYPIPRHDTVYWYQQGPGQDPQFLISFYEKMQSDKGSIPDRFSAQQFSDYHSELNMSSLELGDSALYFCASSLGAGITDTQYFGPGTRLTVL.

The chain joins TRBV5-6 to TRBJ2-1; 9 bases agree with TRBD1. V was clipped by 2 bases and J by 15 bases; unmatched bases: 6. Germline V gene data show CDR1 as SGHDT and CDR2 as YYEEEE. This CDR3 has 12 amino acids. The CDR3 DNA sequence: TGTGCCAGCAGCTTACCCGGGACAGGGTTGTTCTTC. It is translated as CASSLPGTGLFF. Combining the CDR3 with reference TRBV5-6 and TRBJ2-1 gives the whole variable domain DAGVTQSPTHLIKTRGQQVTLRCSPKSGHDTVSWYQQALGQGPQFIFQYYEEEERQRGNFPDRFSGHQFPNYSSELNVNALLLGDSALYLCASSLPGTGLFFGPGTRLTVL.

V gene TRBV29-1 combines with J gene TRBJ1-1; no firm D call. Trimming stripped 4 bases from V and 0 bases from J, with 12 bases between. The CDR3 is 14 amino acids. From germline, CDR1 is SQVTM and CDR2 ANQGSEA. The CDR3 here is CSVGRRTLNTEAFF. In nucleotides, the CDR3 is TGCAGCGTTGGACGGCGGACCCTGAACACTGAAGCTTTCTTT.

V gene TRBV20-1 combines with J gene TRBJ2-5, with 11 bases fitting TRBD1. Germline V gives CDR1 DFQATT, CDR2 SNEGSKA (reference sequence). J lost 4 bases, V lost 1 base, and 14 bases had no gene match. The CDR3 has 18 residues. The CDR3 coding sequence is TGCAGTGCTAGAGGCCGACTATCCGGGACAGGGGGTCGAGAGACCCAGTACTTC. It yields the protein CSARGRLSGTGGRETQYF.

In its sample, this clonotype was seen a few times. V gene TRBV6-1 combines with J gene TRBJ2-1; D is possibly TRBD1 (7 bases). The germline V gene has CDR1 MNHNS and CDR2 SASEGT. The CDR3 has 13 residues. The V and J ends lost 11 bases and 4 bases respectively, with 15 bases between them. CDR3 coding DNA: TGTGCCGGGGGGCGGGACAGATACAATGAGCAGTTCTTC. This codes for CAGGRDRYNEQFF.

The sample holds a few counts of this clonotype. The V call is TRBV3-1, the J call TRBJ1-1; possible D gene TRBD1, 6 bases. The CDR3 has 16 amino acids. Deletions cut 0 bases from V and 7 bases from J, with 18 bases between. Germline CDR1 LGHDT, CDR2 YNNKEL (reference sequence). CDR3 sequence (DNA): TGTGCCAGCAGCCAAGACATCGGAGGGGGGCCTATTGAAGCTTTCTTT. Translated, it gives CASSQDIGGGPIEAFF.

This chain connects TRBV30 to TRBJ1-2, with a tentative D call TRBD1 (5 bases). The CDR3 extends over 12 amino acids. Looked up from germline, CDR1 is GTSNPN and CDR2 is SVGIG (reference sequence). Trimming removed 6 bases from V and 6 bases from J, with 14 bases in between. CDR3 bases: TGTGCCTGTCATGCGGGACTAAATGGCTACACCTTC. It yields the protein CACHAGLNGYTF.

V and J are TRBV10-3 and TRBJ2-1, with D possibly being TRBD2 (6 bases). The CDR3 covers 14 residues. Per germline, CDR1 ENHRY and CDR2 SYGVKD. V gave up 2 bases and J gave up 10 bases, with 15 bases separating them. The CDR3 spells CAISEAEGFGEQFF. CDR3 bases: TGTGCCATCAGTGAGGCGGAGGGGTTTGGGGAGCAGTTCTTC.

V is TRBV14 and J is TRBJ2-7; D uncertain. Trimming took off 0 bases at V and 7 bases at J, with 16 bases between the two ends. This CDR3 has 15 residues. Looked up from germline, CDR1 is SGHDN and CDR2 is FVKESK. The CDR3 loop reads CASSQDESDSWEQYF. The CDR3 DNA is TGTGCCAGCAGCCAAGATGAGTCCGACTCCTGGGAGCAGTACTTC.

This chain connects TRBV15 to TRBJ1-1; no clear D gene. The CDR3 has 14 amino acids. CDR1 LNHNV and CDR2 YYDKDF come from the germline V gene (reference sequence). V dropped 7 bases and J dropped 0 bases, with 12 bases sitting between them. The CDR3: CATNPRPLNTEAFF. As DNA, the CDR3 is TGTGCCACCAACCCGAGGCCTCTGAACACTGAAGCTTTCTTT.

This clonotype was seen more than once but under ten times. The V call is TRBV7-9, the J call TRBJ2-6, with 10 bases aligning to TRBD1. Germline lookup yields CDR1 SEHNR and CDR2 FQNEAQ (reference sequence). Trimming cost V 5 bases and J 0 bases; bases outside gene matches: 4. The CDR3 is 17 amino acids. CDR3 nucleotide sequence: TGTGCCAGCAGCCCAGACAGGGGGCTCTCTGGGGCCAACGTCCTGACTTTC. This translates into CASSPDRGLSGANVLTF.

This clonotype was picked up a small number of times. The rearrangement links TRBV4-1 to TRBJ2-5; perhaps TRBD1 as D (6 bases). The CDR3 spans 14 residues. The germline V and J ends were trimmed by 5 bases and 1 base, with 11 bases remaining between them. The germline V gene encodes CDR1 MGHRA and CDR2 YSYEKL. The CDR3: CASSGHRAQETQYF. CDR3 bases: TGCGCCAGCAGCGGCCACAGGGCCCAAGAGACCCAGTACTTC.

This clonotype was counted a few times. The chain has TRBV5-1 and TRBJ2-3, with a weak D call TRBD2 (5 bases). Trimming shortened V by 1 base and J by 2 bases, and 11 bases separated the two germline ends. Germline V CDR1 and CDR2: SGHRS, YFSETQ. The CDR3 length is 15 residues. CDR3 amino acids: CASSLPSGNTDTQYF. The CDR3 coding sequence is TGCGCCAGCAGCTTGCCGAGCGGAAACACAGATACGCAGTATTTT. The full variable domain, its missing parts supplied by reference TRBV5-1 and TRBJ2-3, is KAGVTQTPRYLIKTRGQQVTLSCSPISGHRSVSWYQQTPGQGLQFLFEYFSETQRNKGNFPGRFSGRQFSNSRSEMNVSTLELGDSALYLCASSLPSGNTDTQYFGPGTRLTVL.

This clonotype was found a few times. The gene calls are TRBV5-1 and TRBJ2-2, with D maybe TRBD2 (6 bases). Germline-derived CDR1 and CDR2 are SGHRS and YFSETQ. The CDR3 loop spans 16 amino acids. The V end was cut by 2 bases, the J end by 2 bases, with 13 bases between. The CDR3 DNA reads TGCGCCAGCAGCTTCAGCGGGTTCATCAACACCGGGGAGCTGTTTTTT. It specifies CASSFSGFINTGELFF.

Many counts were recorded for this clonotype. A junction end diverges from the germline sequence, so it may reflect a read error. The chain recombines TRBV20-1 with TRBJ2-1, with 13 positions matching TRBD2. CDR3 length: 14 amino acids. Germline V lookup: CDR1 DFQATT, CDR2 SNEGSKA (reference sequence). The CDR3 sequence is CRGMGTSGVPLGVF. As DNA, the CDR3 is TGCAGGGGGATGGGGACTAGCGGGGTACCATTAGGAGTCTTC.

This clonotype was seen repeatedly, ten times or more. V and J are TRBV7-2 and TRBJ2-1; D may be TRBD1 or TRBD2 (5 bases each). V was shortened by 0 bases and J by 7 bases, with 7 bases between the two germline ends. The CDR3 extends over 13 amino acids. Germline values: CDR1 SGHTA, CDR2 FQGNSA. Written as DNA, the CDR3 is TGTGCCAGCAGCTTAGCGAGGGGTAATGAGCAGTTCTTC. Its translation is CASSLARGNEQFF.

J is TRBJ1-5 and V is TRBV12-3 or TRBV12-4, with no clear D. There are 14 residues in the CDR3. Between the trimmed V and J ends, which lost 2 bases and 1 base, there was a span of 6 bases. CDR3 protein: CASSLLQSNQPQHF. The CDR3, as DNA: TGTGCCAGCAGTTTACTCCAGAGCAATCAGCCCCAGCATTTT.

As regards this clonotype: One junction end disagrees with the germline gene, perhaps due to a read error. CDR3 loop: CASSLVSGDGGAQYF. The DNA for the CDR3 is TGTGCTAGCAGCTTAGTGTCCGGGGACGGGGGGGCCCAGTACTTC. The chain joins TRBV7-7 to TRBJ2-5, with 8 bases matching TRBD2. CDR1 and CDR2 from the germline V gene are SSHAT and FNYEAQ (reference sequence). CDR3 length equals 15 residues.

The chain joins TRBV20-1 to TRBJ1-2; D is possibly TRBD1 (5 bases). Looked up from germline, CDR1 is DFQATT and CDR2 is SNEGSKA (reference sequence). This CDR3 is 17 amino acids long. V dropped 5 bases and J dropped 3 bases, with 25 bases sitting between them. This CDR3 is CSAPRPGTSSWDYGYTF. In DNA, the CDR3 is TGCAGTGCTCCCCGCCCCGGGACTAGTTCGTGGGACTATGGCTACACCTTC.

In this sample, this clonotype turned up a few times. J is TRBJ2-1 and V is TRBV6-2 or TRBV6-3; 7 bases align to TRBD2. V gave up 7 bases and J gave up 3 bases; unmatched junction bases: 12. The CDR3 covers 16 residues. Looked up from germline, CDR1 is MNHEY and CDR2 is SVGEGT. CDR3: CASTQTGLRNYNEQFF. CDR3 coding DNA: TGTGCCAGCACCCAAACGGGACTACGCAACTACAATGAGCAGTTCTTC.